This T cell receptor beta chain was identified in a study of glioma-infiltrating T cells after dendritic cell vaccination. Study-level information: Dendritic cell vaccination trial patients had either newly diagnosed or recurrent glioblastoma. Between 2003 and 2012, patients got autologous tumor lysate-pulsed dendritic cell vaccines.

Per the germline V gene, CDR1 is SGHTA and CDR2 is FQGNSA. The ends lost 5 bases at V and 4 bases at J; junction bases unmatched: 3. The CDR3 runs to 15 residues. Input was 2 to 2.5 ug genomic DNA, or all available if less. Generated by immunoSEQ multiplex PCR, the TCRdb table keeps only in-frame clones and is missing some. The data hold about 92,000 clones, with around 86% observed a single time. The sequences come from blood, collected before dendritic cell vaccination. The chain recombines TRBV7-2 with TRBJ2-7; 15 nucleotides align to TRBD2. This TCR was sampled from a human donor with glioblastoma. CDR3 DNA: TGTGCCAGCAGCCCAGGACTAGCGGGAGGGTACGAGCAGTACTTC. It yields the protein CASSPGLAGGYEQYF.